These 14 T cell receptor beta chains originate from one sample sequenced in a study of cytotoxic CD8 clonotypes in ibrutinib-treated CLL. Using immunoSEQ multiplex PCR, the repertoire was profiled, and TCRdb retains in-frame clones only, with some absent. Here the sample spans 25,000 or so clones, 62% being singletons. Sequenced here: PBMCs, sampled before ibrutinib treatment. Receptors originate from a human donor with chronic lymphocytic leukemia.

V is TRBV27 and J is TRBJ2-7, with 7 bases that match TRBD2. Germline CDR1 reads MNHEY; CDR2 reads SMNVEV (reference sequence). The V gene end was trimmed by 5 bases and the J gene end by 6 bases; junction bases not matched to a gene: 4. CDR3 size: 12 residues. The DNA of the CDR3 is TGTGCCAGCAGTCTTCCGGGAGGCGAGCAGTACTTC. Protein product: CASSLPGGEQYF.

V is TRBV4-1 and J is TRBJ2-7; D might be TRBD2 (6 bases). V was pared by 4 bases and J by 0 bases, with 22 bases between. The germline CDR1 and CDR2 sequences are MGHRA and YSYEKL. The CDR3 runs 18 residues. In DNA, the CDR3 is TGCGCCAGCAGCCCCTCCCCGGCGGGGCGGGGTATCTCCTACGAGCAGTACTTC. It specifies CASSPSPAGRGISYEQYF.

In this sample, this clone turned up once. V and J are TRBV19 and TRBJ1-2; D ambiguous. V was cut by 3 bases and J by 4 bases, with 6 bases left in between. CDR3 length: 12 residues. Germline values: CDR1 LNHDA, CDR2 SQIVND (reference sequence). The CDR3 DNA reads TGTGCCAGTAGTATGACACTCTATGGCTACACCTTC. The encoded protein is CASSMTLYGYTF.

The V and J genes are TRBV2 and TRBJ2-7, with TRBD2 matching over 10 bases. The CDR3 is made up of 13 amino acids. CDR1 SNHLY and CDR2 FYNNEI come from the germline V gene. After removal of 10 bases from V and 6 bases from J, the junction contained 9 bases not matched to a gene. In DNA, the CDR3 is TGTGCCACCTATGGGCTAGCGGGGGCCGAGCAGTACTTC. Its translation: CATYGLAGAEQYF.

The V and J genes are TRBV5-4 and TRBJ1-2; no clear D gene. The germline V gene has CDR1 SGHNT and CDR2 YYREEE (reference sequence). The CDR3 covers 15 residues. V was trimmed by 1 base and J by 4 bases, leaving 14 bases between them. CDR3: CASSLPRQKIYGYTF. CDR3 DNA sequence: TGTGCCAGCAGCTTGCCGCGGCAGAAGATCTATGGCTACACCTTC.

V usage is TRBV19 and J usage is TRBJ2-2, with 8 bases aligning to TRBD1. The CDR3 sequence is 15 residues long. The V segment lost 9 bases and the J segment 4 bases; nucleotides outside the gene matches: 10. Germline loops: CDR1 LNHDA, CDR2 SQIVND (reference sequence). The CDR3 sequence is CASTFQGAGTGELFF. Written as DNA, the CDR3 is TGTGCCAGCACCTTTCAGGGGGCGGGCACCGGGGAGCTGTTTTTT. Complete variable domain (other parts from reference TRBV19 and TRBJ2-2): DGGITQSPKYLFRKEGQNVTLSCEQNLNHDAMYWYRQDPGQGLRLIYYSQIVNDFQKGDIAEGYSVSREKKESFPLTVTSAQKNPTAFYLCASTFQGAGTGELFFGEGSRLTVL.

V usage is TRBV7-6 and J usage is TRBJ2-7; D is unclear. Trimming took 5 bases from V and 0 from J, leaving 17 bases between them. This CDR3 spans 16 amino acids. CDR1 and CDR2 from the germline V gene are SGHVS and FNYEAQ. CDR3 residues: CASSPYSGALSYEQYF. CDR3 sequence (DNA): TGTGCCAGCAGCCCTTACTCAGGAGCACTCTCCTACGAGCAGTACTTC.

This clone turned up a few times. The chain joins TRBV4-1 to TRBJ1-2; 7 nucleotides line up with TRBD1. The CDR3 extends over 15 amino acids. The junction had 10 bases not matched to a gene; V was cut back by 3 bases and J by 6 bases. Germline V gene data show CDR1 as MGHRA and CDR2 as YSYEKL. CDR3 sequence reads: CASSQDRTGWDGYTF. The CDR3 nucleotides read TGCGCCAGCAGCCAGGACAGGACCGGTTGGGATGGCTACACCTTC.

This clone was counted between two and nine times. The chain is built from TRBV5-1 and TRBJ2-1; 11 bases are shared with TRBD2. J lost 4 bases, V lost 5 bases, and 5 bases had no gene match. The germline gives CDR1 SGHRS, CDR2 YFSETQ. CDR3 size: 15 residues. CDR3 loop: CASRLGTSGYNEQFF. CDR3 bases: TGCGCCAGCAGACTCGGGACTAGCGGTTACAATGAGCAGTTCTTC.

This clone showed up just a few times. The chain links TRBV7-9 to TRBJ1-1; D is unresolved. The V gene's germline CDR1 is SEHNR and CDR2 FQNEAQ (reference sequence). This CDR3 has 13 amino acids. V shed 5 bases and J shed 0 bases, with 7 bases lying between them. CDR3 nucleotides: TGTGCCAGCAGCACTCGGTTGAACACTGAAGCTTTCTTT. The encoded protein is CASSTRLNTEAFF.

This chain links TRBV5-1 with TRBJ2-2, with a weak D call TRBD1 (6 bases). This CDR3 has 13 amino acids. V shed 2 bases and J shed 6 bases, with 8 bases lying between them. CDR1 is SGHRS, CDR2 YFSETQ, per germline. This chain's CDR3 is CASSLSGAGELFF. The DNA for the CDR3 is TGCGCCAGCAGCTTATCAGGGGCCGGGGAGCTGTTTTTT.

The chain couples TRBV7-9 to TRBJ2-3; 9 positions match TRBD1. Germline-derived CDR1 and CDR2 are SEHNR and FQNEAQ (reference sequence). The CDR3 extends over 12 amino acids. J was trimmed by 6 bases and V by 11 bases; bases with no gene match: 6. CDR3 coding DNA: TGTGCCGGCGGGACAGGGCGGGATACGCAGTATTTT. Its translation: CAGGTGRDTQYF. Full variable domain (rest looked up from reference TRBV7-9 and TRBJ2-3): DTGVSQNPRHKITKRGQNVTFRCDPISEHNRLYWYRQTLGQGPEFLTYFQNEAQLEKSRLLSDRFSAERPKGSFSTLEIQRTEQGDSAMYLCAGGTGRDTQYFGPGTRLTVL.

The chain couples TRBV10-2 to TRBJ2-5; D uncertain. Per the germline V gene, CDR1 is WSHSY and CDR2 is SAAADI. The V and J ends lost 5 bases and 0 bases respectively, with 7 bases between them. This CDR3 has 13 amino acids. This chain's CDR3 is CASSPGHQETQYF. CDR3 nucleotides: TGCGCCAGCAGTCCAGGCCACCAAGAGACCCAGTACTTC.

By share, this clone counts as medium-sized (0.01 to 0.1%). This sequence joins TRBV9 and TRBJ1-5; maybe TRBD1 (5 bases). This CDR3 is built from 15 residues. The V end lost 4 bases, the J end lost 9 bases, and 20 bases lay between the germline ends. Germline CDR1 and CDR2: SGDLS and YYNGEE. This CDR3 reads CASSPSGGTLWPQHF. CDR3 DNA sequence: TGTGCCAGCAGCCCTTCAGGAGGGACCCTTTGGCCCCAGCATTTT.